These 7 T cell receptor beta chains were sequenced from one sample in a study of response to subunit inactivated influenza vaccine. TCRdb re-called the RT-PCR reads through MiXCR, storing one row per CDR3 protein. The table has more than 250,000 distinct CDR3 sequences, 20% to 25% seen once. Sequenced material: PBMCs from blood, taken roughly 20 months after vaccination. The receptors here all came from a man in his fifties or sixties who received an inactivated influenza vaccine.

This clonotype appeared many times. This sequence joins TRBV27 and TRBJ1-5; tentative D call: TRBD1 (5 bases). Trimming cost V 4 bases and J 0 bases, with 13 bases left between them. The germline CDR1 and CDR2 sequences are MNHEY and SMNVEV (reference sequence). This CDR3 has 16 residues. CDR3 coding DNA: TGTGCCAGCAGTTCCAGGGACGGTTTTAGCAATCAGCCCCAGCATTTT. It encodes CASSSRDGFSNQPQHF.

There are a few counts of this clonotype. The J gene is TRBJ2-3, the V gene TRBV4-3, with 11 nucleotides matching TRBD2. The germline V gene encodes CDR1 LGHNA and CDR2 YSLEER. This CDR3 spans 15 amino acids. The J segment lost 2 bases and the V segment lost 7 bases, leaving 5 bases of the junction unmatched. CDR3 protein: CASTYSGRDTDTQYF. CDR3 DNA sequence: TGCGCCAGCACCTATAGCGGGAGGGACACAGATACGCAGTATTTT.

In this sample, this clonotype turned up many times. The CDR3 is CASSSLRGGSVELFF. CDR3 coding DNA: TGTGCCAGCAGTTCCCTCCGCGGGGGTAGTGTGGAGCTGTTTTTT. This rearrangement joins TRBV6-5 to TRBJ2-2, with 7 bases that match TRBD2. The CDR3 contains 15 residues. V trimming: 4 bases; J trimming: 10 bases; junction bases outside the gene matches: 12. The germline V gene has CDR1 MNHEY and CDR2 SVGAGI.

This clonotype was seen a handful of times. The chain couples TRBV20-1 to TRBJ1-2; 9 bases map to TRBD1. Germline V gives CDR1 DFQATT, CDR2 SNEGSKA (reference sequence). This CDR3 spans 15 amino acids. V shed 5 bases and J 2 bases; nucleotides not matched to a gene: 9. DNA for the CDR3: TGCAGTGCTTCTCCGGGACAGGGTATAAACTATGGCTACACCTTC. Its translation: CSASPGQGINYGYTF.

The chain links TRBV6-2 or TRBV6-3 to TRBJ2-1, with D perhaps matching TRBD2 (5 bases). Trimming removed 5 bases at V and 5 bases at J, with 10 bases between. CDR1 and CDR2 (germline): MNHEY, SVGEGT. The length of the CDR3 is 13 residues. In nucleotides, the CDR3 is TGTGCCAGCAGTATCGGGGATCACAATGAGCAGTTCTTC. It yields the protein CASSIGDHNEQFF.

This clonotype was found many times. The chain carries TRBV3-1 and TRBJ1-1, with D maybe TRBD1 (6 bases). This CDR3 has 15 residues. Trimming cost V 5 bases and J 0 bases, with 13 bases left between them. The V gene's germline CDR1 is LGHDT and CDR2 YNNKEL (reference sequence). The CDR3 DNA reads TGTGCCAGCAGCGTGGACAGCAACATGAACACTGAAGCTTTCTTT. Translation: CASSVDSNMNTEAFF.

This clonotype has a count of ten or more. The CDR3 coding sequence is TGCAGTGCCCCCCGACTAGCGGCGAAACGCACAGATACGCAGTATTTT. It yields the protein CSAPRLAAKRTDTQYF. The chain has TRBV20-1 and TRBJ2-3, with 9 positions matching TRBD2. This CDR3 is 16 amino acids long. Trimming at V came to 6 bases and at J to 1 base, leaving 11 bases not matched to a gene. The germline V gene has CDR1 DFQATT and CDR2 SNEGSKA (reference sequence).